This is a list of T cell receptor beta chains from one sample in a study of human T cells and chemical hapten exposure. TCRdb used MiXCR to reprocess the RACE reads, holding one entry per CDR3 protein. Counted here are fewer than 200,000 distinct CDR3 sequences, more than 20% occurring once; the ten biggest clones make up approximately 6.4%. The specimen was whole blood, collected in connection with sensitization to the hapten diphenylcyclopropenone (DPC). These receptors originate from a woman aged 45-65 years with alopecia areata. Some clones in this sample may be carry-over from other donors' samples. The CDR3 runs from the conserved cysteine through the conserved F or W. A D gene is named only where the DNA matches it firmly. For some rows the clone size is stated as once, few or many, or as a class when expanded; others skip it.

>-|TRBV20-1|TRBJ2-7|-
TGCAGTGCTAGAGATCAGCGAAACCCCTACGAGCAGTACTTC
CSARDQRNPYEQYF
>few|TRBV30|TRBJ1-1|TRBD1
TGTGCCTGGAGAGGACGCGGGACAGGGGGAACTGAAGCTTTCTTT
CAWRGRGTGGTEAFF
>few|TRBV12-3/TRBV12-4|TRBJ1-2|TRBD1
TGTGCCAGCAGCCCTTACAGGGGGGGTGGCTACACCTTC
CASSPYRGGGYTF
>few|TRBV3-1|TRBJ2-7|-
TGTGCCAGCAGCCAAGGAGCAGGCCCCCTTTTGGGCGAGCAGTACTTC
CASSQGAGPLLGEQYF
>few|TRBV7-8|TRBJ2-7|-
TGTGCCAGCAGCTTATGGGGTTTCGCCTACGAGCAGTACTTC
CASSLWGFAYEQYF
>-|TRBV28|TRBJ1-5|-
TGTGCCAGTTCATACATCTTCCAGGGGAATAGCAATCAGCCCCAGCATTTT
CASSYIFQGNSNQPQHF
>-|TRBV5-1|TRBJ1-1|-
TGCGCCAGCAGCCCTGGCCTGGGGGCCCCTCAAAGGAACACTGAAGCTTTCTTT
CASSPGLGAPQRNTEAFF
>-|TRBV27|TRBJ1-3|-
TGTGCCAGCAGTCAGAGAGACTACCTGCAGATAGCAAACACCATATATTTT
CASSQRDYLQIANTIYF
>-|TRBV6-1|TRBJ1-5|-
TGTGCCAGCGAGACAACTAGCAATCAGCCCCAGCATTTT
CASETTSNQPQHF
>many|TRBV5-1|TRBJ2-1|TRBD2
TGCGCCAGCAGCTTGGTGGCGGGGGCCTACAATGAGCAGTTCTTC
CASSLVAGAYNEQFF
>few|TRBV5-1|TRBJ2-5|-
TGCGCCAGCAGCCTACAGAGTCAAGAGACCCAGTACTTC
CASSLQSQETQYF
>-|TRBV6-2/TRBV6-3|TRBJ2-7|TRBD1
TGTGCCAGCAGCCATGACCGGGACAGGGGGCTCTACGAGCAGTACTTC
CASSHDRDRGLYEQYF
>-|TRBV29-1|TRBJ2-6|-
TGCAGCGTTGAAGATCTTTGGTGGGCAGTCTACTCTGGGGCCAACGTCCTGACTTTC
CSVEDLWWAVYSGANVLTF
>-|TRBV6-5|TRBJ1-6|TRBD1
TGTGCCAGCAGTCCGGGACAGGGGAGTTCACCCCTCCACTTT
CASSPGQGSSPLHF
>few|TRBV4-2|TRBJ2-7|-
TGTGCCAGCAGCCACCTCGGACCTCGCGAAGGGTACGAGCAGTACTTC
CASSHLGPREGYEQYF
>few|TRBV20-1|TRBJ1-2|-
TGCAGTGCTAGAGATACGACGCACGATGGCTACACCTTC
CSARDTTHDGYTF
>-|TRBV29-1|TRBJ2-7|TRBD1
TGCAGCGTCCGCCCCGGGACAGGGGTCGAGCAGTACTTC
CSVRPGTGVEQYF
>-|TRBV11-1|TRBJ2-3|-
TGTGCCAGCAGCTTAAAAGGCTACCCTCCAGATACGCAGTATTTT
CASSLKGYPPDTQYF
>few|TRBV19|TRBJ2-1|-
TGTGCCTGTCGGGGCCCAGGGGATGAGCAGTTCTTC
CACRGPGDEQFF
>many|TRBV5-1|TRBJ2-5|-
TGCGCCAGCAGGTCAAGGGGGGAAGAGACCCAGTACTTC
CASRSRGEETQYF
>-|TRBV6-2/TRBV6-3|TRBJ2-3|TRBD2
TGTGCCAGCAGTTACGCTCTAGCGGGGACAGATACGCAGTATTTT
CASSYALAGTDTQYF
>-|TRBV3-1|TRBJ2-1|-
TGTGCCAGCAGCCAAGATCCCCAGCTAAATGAGCAGTTCTTC
CASSQDPQLNEQFF
>-|TRBV5-4|TRBJ1-2|-
TGTGCCAGCAGCTTGGATCCGGTAACGCTCAATGGCTACACCTTC
CASSLDPVTLNGYTF
>-|TRBV10-3|TRBJ2-3|-
TGTGCCATCAGTGAGTACACAGATACGCAGTATTTT
CAISEYTDTQYF
>-|TRBV7-2|TRBJ2-1|-
TGTGCCAGCAGCCTCGAGCGGGTCGACAATGAGCAGTTCTTC
CASSLERVDNEQFF
>few|TRBV5-4|TRBJ1-2|TRBD1
TGTGCCAGCAGCATCGGGACAGTGTATGGCTACACCTTC
CASSIGTVYGYTF
>-|TRBV3-1|TRBJ2-1|-
TGTGCCAGCAGCCAAGACAGGGGTTACCACAATGAGCAGTTCTTC
CASSQDRGYHNEQFF
>many|TRBV28|TRBJ2-7|TRBD1
TGTGCCAGCAGTCCCGGGACAGGGGTTGAAAGCTACGAGCAGTACTTC
CASSPGTGVESYEQYF
>-|TRBV25-1|TRBJ2-3|-
TGTGCCAGCAGTGAAGGGGTAGCGAGAACCACAGATACGCAGTATTTT
CASSEGVARTTDTQYF
>-|TRBV29-1|TRBJ2-3|TRBD2
TGCAGCGTTGATGTCCTAGCGGGAGATACGCAGTATTTT
CSVDVLAGDTQYF
>-|TRBV5-1|TRBJ1-1|-
TGCGCCAGCAGCACGACGGGGGTGAACACTGAAGCTTTCTTT
CASSTTGVNTEAFF
>few|TRBV28|TRBJ1-2|-
TGTGCCAGCAGAGAGCGAAAGGGAGGAGTAAATGGCTACACCTTC
CASRERKGGVNGYTF
>few|TRBV12-3/TRBV12-4|TRBJ1-3|-
TGTGCCAGCAGTTCCTCCCTGTTCTCTGGAAACACCATATATTTT
CASSSSLFSGNTIYF
>-|TRBV11-2|TRBJ2-7|-
TGTGCCAGCAGCTTAGCGGGCAGGATAAACGAGCAGTACTTC
CASSLAGRINEQYF
>-|TRBV12-3/TRBV12-4|TRBJ1-2|TRBD1
TGTGCCAGCAGTTTGCCCGGGACAGGGATGTCCTATGGCTACACCTTC
CASSLPGTGMSYGYTF
>few|TRBV12-3/TRBV12-4|TRBJ2-1|-
TGTGCCAGCAGTTTGAGGGGGTCCGGTTATGTGCAGTTCTTC
CASSLRGSGYVQFF